The 11 T cell receptor beta chains presented below share a single source sample, sequenced in a study of graft-versus-host responses after intestinal transplantation. Clones were read by immunoSEQ multiplex PCR, and TCRdb kept only the in-frame ones, dropping some. The table records 70,000 to 95,000 clones, 75% to 90% of them present only once. Their recognized antigens are unknown. Sample: unstimulated CD4+ T cells sorted from spleen or lymph node cells, taken before intestinal transplant. The receptors here all came from a human donor who received an intestinal transplant.

The chain has TRBV11-1 and TRBJ1-2; possible D gene TRBD1, 6 bases. This CDR3 region has 13 residues. Looked up from germline, CDR1 is SGHAT and CDR2 is FQDESV (reference sequence). V lost 2 bases and J 6 bases, leaving 10 bases between the germline ends. CDR3 in DNA: TGTGCCAGCAGCTTATCAGGGGCCCATGGCTACACCTTC. This translates into CASSLSGAHGYTF.

J is TRBJ1-3 and V is TRBV9; D uncertain. Trimming took off 4 bases at V and 0 bases at J, with 11 bases between the two ends. This CDR3 spans 15 amino acids. Germline V gives CDR1 SGDLS, CDR2 YYNGEE. CDR3 sequence (DNA): TGTGCCAGCAGCACCGCACAGTACTCTGGAAACACCATATATTTT. This sequence encodes CASSTAQYSGNTIYF.

The rearrangement joins TRBV6-1 to TRBJ2-2; D might be TRBD1 (5 bases). This CDR3 spans 16 amino acids. CDR1 is MNHNS and CDR2 is SASEGT in the germline V gene. V was clipped by 1 base and J by 5 bases, with 14 bases between them. CDR3 sequence: CASSEVLGHRTGELFF. CDR3 sequence (DNA): TGTGCCAGCAGTGAAGTTTTGGGGCACCGAACCGGGGAGCTGTTTTTT.

The V gene is TRBV11-2, the J gene TRBJ2-7; 8 bases match TRBD1. The CDR3 totals 13 residues. Trimming cost V 4 bases and J 7 bases; bases outside gene matches: 6. Looked up from germline, CDR1 is SGHAT and CDR2 is FQNNGV. This CDR3 reads CASSSRDRSEQYF. CDR3 coding DNA: TGTGCCAGCAGCTCTAGGGACAGGAGTGAGCAGTACTTC.

The chain links TRBV2 to TRBJ1-2; weak D call: TRBD1 (5 bases). Deletions cut 2 bases from V and 5 bases from J, with 15 bases between. The CDR3 sequence is 15 residues long. The germline V gene encodes CDR1 SNHLY and CDR2 FYNNEI. The CDR3 DNA reads TGTGCCAGCAGTGAACAGGGTAATGGTGGGTATGGCTACACCTTC. Residues: CASSEQGNGGYGYTF.

The rearrangement joins TRBV5-6 to TRBJ2-4; 10 bases agree with TRBD2. The CDR3 spans 15 residues. Germline V gives CDR1 SGHDT, CDR2 YYEEEE. The J segment lost 9 bases and the V segment lost 4 bases, leaving 10 bases of the junction unmatched. CDR3 sequence (DNA): TGTGCCAGCAGCCGAAGCGGGGGGGCCCCGGCCATTCAGTACTTC. Residues: CASSRSGGAPAIQYF.

The chain combines TRBV2 with TRBJ2-5; the match to TRBD1 covers 7 bases. V was clipped by 6 bases and J by 2 bases; unmatched bases: 3. Germline CDR1 SNHLY, CDR2 FYNNEI. The CDR3 has 13 residues. The CDR3 DNA follows: TGTGCCAGCAGGCGACAGGGACAAGAGACCCAGTACTTC. Amino acids: CASRRQGQETQYF.

V is TRBV9 and J is TRBJ1-4; the D gene is possibly TRBD1 (6 bases). The V end was cut by 2 bases, the J end by 7 bases, with 12 bases between. This CDR3 spans 14 amino acids. CDR1 SGDLS and CDR2 YYNGEE come from the germline V gene. Here the CDR3 reads CASSVGGGGEKLFF. The CDR3 DNA reads as TGTGCCAGCAGCGTCGGAGGGGGGGGTGAAAAACTGTTTTTT.

The chain uses TRBV6-4 and TRBJ2-6; TRBD1 might be the D (5 bases). Germline-derived CDR1 and CDR2 are MRHNA and SNTAGT. V was pared by 3 bases and J by 4 bases, with 10 bases between. The CDR3 length is 15 residues. The CDR3 protein is CASSEGRAGANVLTF. CDR3 sequence (DNA): TGTGCCAGCAGTGAGGGCAGGGCCGGGGCCAACGTCCTGACTTTC.

V gene TRBV7-3 combines with J gene TRBJ2-3; tentatively, D is TRBD1 (6 bases). Per the germline V gene, CDR1 is SGHTA and CDR2 is FQGTGA. This CDR3 contains 14 residues. V was cut by 5 bases and J by 2 bases, with 11 bases left in between. DNA of the CDR3: TGTGCCAGCAGCCCGGGACAACTCACAGATACGCAGTATTTT. Translation: CASSPGQLTDTQYF.

The rearrangement uses TRBV2 and TRBJ1-6; maybe TRBD1 (6 bases). This CDR3 comprises 12 residues. Germline V CDR1 and CDR2: SNHLY, FYNNEI. The V and J ends lost 3 bases and 9 bases respectively, with 6 bases between them. The CDR3 nucleotides read TGTGCCAGCAGTGACAGGGGTTCACCCCTCCACTTT. Translation gives CASSDRGSPLHF.